This T cell receptor (beta chain) was captured by sequencing in a study of T cells in Graves' hyperthyroidism and ophthalmopathy. Study-level results: A model built on 13 V-J features separated ophthalmopathy from stable hyperthyroidism.

To note about this clonotype: The antigen is undetermined.

When ophthalmopathy did not progress within 18 months, Graves' hyperthyroidism was considered stable. Participants, patients aged 18 to 65, had newly diagnosed hyperthyroidism with a duration under 2 months. Diagnostic assessment was based on clinical symptoms, serum thyroxine and TRAb, thyroid ultrasound and orbital computed tomography. Amplified regions were TCR beta CDR3 sequences from RNA transcripts. Primed by the HTBI set, a first-round RT-PCR was run on the TCR CDR3. TCRdb independently ran MiXCR on the multiplex PCR reads; one entry per CDR3 protein. The data hold about 360,000 distinct CDR3 sequences, with 13% observed a single time. This CDR3 spans 14 amino acids. CDR1 is ENHRY and CDR2 is SYGVKD in the germline V gene. V lost 7 bases, J lost 7 bases, and 16 bases lay in between.

The sample comprised blood. This chain uses TRBV10-3 with TRBJ1-4; TRBD1 is a possible D gene (6 bases). The clonotype comes from a woman aged 18 to 35 with Graves' hyperthyroidism. CDR3 nucleotide sequence: TGTGCCATCACGCCCGGGGGCCGTAGTGAAAAACTGTTTTTT. Its protein is CAITPGGRSEKLFF.